This T cell receptor beta chain was recorded in a study of blood T cell repertoires in COVID-19. V was clipped by 7 bases and J by 6 bases; unmatched bases: 11. The CDR3 consists of 14 residues. Germline loops: CDR1 MNHEY, CDR2 SVGAGI. TCRdb's copy holds only in-frame clones and misses some; the assay was immunoSEQ multiplex PCR. The table lists 140,000 or so clones, roughly 77% of them singletons. This sequence joins TRBV6-5 and TRBJ2-7, with 8 bases fitting TRBD2. The TCR originated in a woman between 65 and 79 years old with COVID-19, enrolled during active disease. Sample: peripheral blood. CDR3 amino acids: CASKPREGILEQYF. CDR3 nucleotides: TGTGCCAGCAAACCCCGGGAGGGTATCCTCGAGCAGTACTTC.